This T cell receptor (beta chain) was identified during a study of Tregs in tolerant kidney transplant recipients. TCRdb keeps only in-frame clones here, not all; method: immunoSEQ multiplex PCR. Of roughly 52,000 clones in the sample, 91% were seen once. Related graft donors supplied nonmyeloablative bone marrow transplants, and mixed chimerism was transient. J was trimmed by 6 bases and V by 6 bases; bases with no gene match: 7. CDR3 length: 13 amino acids. CDR1 and CDR2 (germline): MDHEN, SYDVKM. The sample consisted of CD8+ T cells from blood (PBMCs), taken 24 months after the transplant. This TCR was recovered from a human patient who received a combined kidney and bone marrow transplant. A share of the T cells may be of graft donor origin. The rearrangement links TRBV28 to TRBJ1-2; 7 bases agree with TRBD1. CDR3 DNA sequence: TGTGCCAGCAGACCGGGACAGTTCGATGGCTACACCTTC. Translating it yields CASRPGQFDGYTF.